One T cell receptor (beta chain) is described in this entry. The CDR3 sequence is 16 residues long. Germline CDR1 and CDR2: WSHSY and SAAADI. Losses at the gene ends were 8 bases for V and 1 base for J; bases not matched to a gene: 11. The data derive from a study of blood T cell repertoires in COVID-19. Study overall: Donors in the United States, Italy and Spain gave samples during acute or convalescent COVID-19.

TCRdb's copy holds only in-frame clones and misses some; the assay was immunoSEQ multiplex PCR. The sample has around 68,000 clones; approximately 93% are singletons. This clonotype was obtained from a man aged 65 to 85 with active COVID-19. The chain uses TRBV10-2 and TRBJ1-1; the match to TRBD1 covers 9 bases. The material sequenced was peripheral blood. DNA for the CDR3: TGCGCCAGCCTGGGTCAACCGGGACAGGGGAACACTGAAGCTTTCTTT. Protein: CASLGQPGQGNTEAFF.